The 20 T cell receptor beta chains below were found in one sample sequenced in a study of T-cell reconstitution after alpha-beta-depleted transplantation in children. TCRbeta library preparation incorporated unique molecular identifiers. TCRdb redid the calling of the PCR reads with MiXCR, one entry per CDR3 protein. This sample has 540,000 or so distinct CDR3 sequences, with roughly 23% found just once. The sequenced sample was PBMCs, mostly from graft donor cells, obtained 360 days after TCRalphabeta/CD19-depleted stem cell transplant. Source of these receptors: a boy in the first two years of life who had a stem cell transplant for acute myeloid leukemia, so the T cells may come from the graft donor.

This clonotype appeared a few times. The CDR3 reads CASTEVGDTDTQYF. The CDR3 DNA is TGTGCCAGCACCGAGGTGGGGGACACAGATACGCAGTATTTT. V usage is TRBV6-1 and J usage is TRBJ2-3; perhaps D is TRBD1 or TRBD2 (5 bases each). Germline V gives CDR1 MNHNS, CDR2 SASEGT. The CDR3 runs to 14 residues. Trimming took 7 bases from V and 2 from J, leaving 13 bases between them.

For the CDR3, the DNA is TGCAGTGCTAGAGCTACCCCACAAGAGACCCAGTACTTC. This translates into CSARATPQETQYF. This sequence joins TRBV20-1 and TRBJ2-5; no clear D gene. CDR3 size: 13 residues. Looked up from germline, CDR1 is DFQATT and CDR2 is SNEGSKA (reference sequence). Trimming removed 1 base at V and 2 bases at J, with 8 bases between.

The chain employs TRBV6-1 and TRBJ1-4, with D possibly being TRBD1 (5 bases). Between the trimmed V and J ends, which lost 6 bases and 6 bases, there was a span of 11 bases. The germline CDR1 and CDR2 sequences are MNHNS and SASEGT. This CDR3 region has 13 residues. The CDR3 DNA sequence: TGTGCCAGCAGCACCGCGGGGGATGAAAAACTGTTTTTT. It translates to CASSTAGDEKLFF.

This clonotype was observed at least ten times. This chain links TRBV12-3 or TRBV12-4 with TRBJ2-1; 15 bases align to TRBD2. The CDR3 has 15 amino acids. J lost 9 bases, V lost 5 bases, and 5 bases had no gene match. The CDR3 DNA sequence: TGTGCCAGCAGTCGGACTAGCGGGGGGGCAGTTGAGCAGTTCTTC. This translates into CASSRTSGGAVEQFF.

This clonotype was counted ten times or more. This sequence joins TRBV7-2 and TRBJ2-7; D might be TRBD1 (6 bases). CDR3 size: 15 residues. Trimming stripped 4 bases from V and 6 bases from J, with 19 bases between. From germline, CDR1 is SGHTA and CDR2 FQGNSA. The CDR3 loop reads CASSYSTGSLSEQYF. In DNA form, the CDR3 reads TGTGCCAGCAGCTACTCGACAGGATCCCTTTCCGAGCAGTACTTC. Full variable domain (rest looked up from reference TRBV7-2 and TRBJ2-7): GAGVSQSPSNKVTEKGKDVELRCDPISGHTALYWYRQSLGQGLEFLIYFQGNSAPDKSGLPSDRFSAERTGGSVSTLTIQRTQQEDSAVYLCASSYSTGSLSEQYFGPGTRLTVT.

This chain uses TRBV24-1 with TRBJ2-3; tentative D call: TRBD1 (6 bases). Germline V lookup: CDR1 KGHDR, CDR2 SFDVKD. Trimming pared 1 base from V and 0 bases from J, leaving 10 bases between. This CDR3 has 16 residues. The CDR3 region is CATSDFVGGSTDTQYF. The CDR3 DNA reads TGTGCCACCAGTGATTTTGTAGGGGGAAGCACAGATACGCAGTATTTT.

This clonotype has at least ten counts. The chain uses TRBV10-3 and TRBJ2-5; TRBD1 agrees at 7 bases. The V and J ends lost 6 bases and 2 bases, in that order; junction bases with no gene match: 3. Germline V gene sequence: CDR1 ENHRY, CDR2 SYGVKD. The CDR3 is 13 residues long. The CDR3 sequence: CAISRDRQETQYF. CDR3 nucleotide sequence: TGTGCCATCAGCCGGGACAGACAAGAGACCCAGTACTTC.

Many counts were recorded for this clonotype. The V gene is TRBV7-3, the J gene TRBJ2-1, with a weak D call TRBD1 (5 bases). CDR1 is SGHTA, CDR2 FQGTGA, per germline. The CDR3 length is 13 residues. Between the trimmed V and J ends, which lost 1 base and 7 bases, there was a span of 8 bases. This CDR3 reads CASSLMPGNEQFF. The CDR3 DNA follows: TGTGCCAGCAGCTTAATGCCAGGGAATGAGCAGTTCTTC.

This clonotype was recorded many times. The V call is TRBV5-1, the J call TRBJ1-4, with 10 bases lining up with TRBD1. V was clipped by 4 bases and J by 0 bases; unmatched bases: 3. This CDR3 comprises 16 residues. Germline V CDR1 and CDR2: SGHRS, YFSETQ. CDR3 residues: CASSPGQGTTNEKLFF. In nucleotides, the CDR3 is TGCGCCAGCAGCCCGGGACAGGGGACAACTAATGAAAAACTGTTTTTT.

This clonotype was seen many times. The rearrangement joins TRBV20-1 to TRBJ1-4; maybe TRBD1 (5 bases). CDR3 length equals 13 residues. From germline, CDR1 is DFQATT and CDR2 SNEGSKA (reference sequence). V shed 3 bases and J shed 5 bases, with 10 bases lying between them. The CDR3 here is CSARSGTNEKLFF. CDR3 nucleotide sequence: TGCAGTGCTAGGTCGGGGACGAATGAAAAACTGTTTTTT.

At least ten counts were recorded for this clonotype. This chain's CDR3 is CSVLRAPNTEAFF. The CDR3 DNA is TGCAGCGTCCTGAGAGCCCCGAACACTGAAGCTTTCTTT. The rearrangement uses TRBV29-1 and TRBJ1-1, with D unclear. Germline CDR1 is SQVTM and CDR2 is ANQGSEA. Trimming stripped 6 bases from V and 1 base from J, with 12 bases between. The CDR3 covers 13 residues.

The chain has TRBV5-4 and TRBJ2-7; D uncertain. The CDR3 has 13 amino acids. Germline lookup yields CDR1 SGHNT and CDR2 YYREEE (reference sequence). Deletions cut 1 base from V and 2 bases from J, with 7 bases between. The CDR3 sequence is CASSLSPTYEQYF. Written as DNA, the CDR3 is TGTGCCAGCAGCTTGAGTCCCACCTACGAGCAGTACTTC.

This chain connects TRBV28 to TRBJ2-3; tentative D call: TRBD1 (6 bases). V shed 6 bases and J shed 2 bases, with 9 bases lying between them. The germline gives CDR1 MDHEN, CDR2 SYDVKM. CDR3 length: 13 residues. The CDR3 reads CASRTGITDTQYF. CDR3 coding DNA: TGTGCCAGCAGAACAGGGATCACAGATACGCAGTATTTT.

The rearrangement joins TRBV10-2 to TRBJ1-1, with D uncertain. The germline gives CDR1 WSHSY, CDR2 SAAADI. The CDR3 consists of 14 residues. V lost 2 bases and J 5 bases, leaving 12 bases between the germline ends. The CDR3 region is CASSEGGIGTEAFF. The CDR3 DNA is TGCGCCAGCAGTGAGGGTGGGATAGGGACTGAAGCTTTCTTT.

This clonotype was seen a few times. The chain carries TRBV20-1 and TRBJ2-7; 8 bases fit TRBD2. Per the germline V gene, CDR1 is DFQATT and CDR2 is SNEGSKA (reference sequence). Trimming cost V 5 bases and J 5 bases; bases outside gene matches: 20. The CDR3 spans 17 residues. The CDR3 DNA reads as TGCAGTGCTTCCCTCCCCCTCCGGCGGGGGGCTGTAAACGAGCAGTACTTC. Encoded protein: CSASLPLRRGAVNEQYF.

This clonotype was seen at least ten times. The chain carries TRBV2 and TRBJ2-3, with a weak D call TRBD1 (5 bases). The germline V and J ends were trimmed by 8 bases and 7 bases, with 25 bases remaining between them. Germline loops: CDR1 SNHLY, CDR2 FYNNEI. The CDR3 extends over 16 amino acids. The CDR3 spells CASAHETVLTANTQYF. CDR3 sequence (DNA): TGTGCCAGCGCCCACGAGACGGTCTTGACAGCAAATACGCAGTATTTT. Supplemented by reference TRBV2 and TRBJ2-3, the full variable domain reads EPEVTQTPSHQVTQMGQEVILRCVPISNHLYFYWYRQILGQKVEFLVSFYNNEISEKSEIFDDQFSVERPDGSNFTLKIRSTKLEDSAMYFCASAHETVLTANTQYFGPGTRLTVL.

This chain uses TRBV15 with TRBJ1-1, with no clear D. CDR3 size: 14 residues. Deletions cut 2 bases from V and 2 bases from J, with 9 bases between. Germline lookup yields CDR1 LNHNV and CDR2 YYDKDF (reference sequence). The CDR3 loop reads CATSRPGINTEAFF. The CDR3 bases are TGTGCCACCAGCAGACCGGGGATAAACACTGAAGCTTTCTTT.

This chain links TRBV28 with TRBJ1-6, with TRBD1 matching over 7 bases. The CDR3 consists of 15 residues. Germline V gene lookup returns CDR1 MDHEN and CDR2 SYDVKM. The trim removed 3 bases at V and 9 bases at J, leaving 8 bases unmatched. The CDR3 DNA reads as TGTGCCAGCAGTTTTGACAGGGCGTCCAGTTCACCCCTCCACTTT. Amino acid sequence: CASSFDRASSSPLHF.

This clonotype has only one observation. The rearrangement links TRBV2 to TRBJ1-2; D is ambiguous. Germline-derived CDR1 and CDR2 are SNHLY and FYNNEI. The CDR3 runs to 13 residues. With 1 base removed from V and 4 bases from J, the gap between germline ends came to 7 bases. CDR3 bases: TGTGCCAGCAGTGAAGGAGGCAGCTATGGCTACACCTTC. Residues: CASSEGGSYGYTF.

This clonotype was seen ten or more times. The chain is built from TRBV28 and TRBJ2-3; 7 positions match TRBD2. CDR1 and CDR2 from the germline V gene are MDHEN and SYDVKM. CDR3 length equals 16 residues. V dropped 6 bases and J dropped 0; count of bases not matched to a gene: 9. CDR3 DNA: TGTGCCAGCAGCCCCTTACTAGCGACTAGCACAGATACGCAGTATTTT. Translation gives CASSPLLATSTDTQYF.